One T cell receptor (beta chain) is described in this entry. Its antigen is not known. The CDR3 consists of 14 residues. Trimming pared 0 bases from V and 5 bases from J, leaving 10 bases between. CDR1 and CDR2 (germline): MNHNS, SASEGT. These data belong to a study of OX40 agonist ivuxolimab in advanced cancers. Study as a whole: Dose-escalation patients' cancers were hepatocellular carcinoma, melanoma, renal cell or head and neck cancer.

Study-wide findings and caveats: Dosing at 0.1 to 3.0 mg/kg was accompanied by clonal expansion of CD4+ and CD8+ blood T cells by week 6.

TCRdb's table, derived via immunoSEQ multiplex PCR, lists solely in-frame clones and lacks some. The table has approximately 76,000 clones, approximately 89% seen once. The rearrangement uses TRBV6-1 and TRBJ1-2, with D tentatively TRBD1 (5 bases). The sequenced sample was CD4+ or CD8+ T cells sorted from blood, obtained in a trial of the OX40 agonist ivuxolimab. This TCR came from an adult with an advanced solid tumor such as melanoma, head and neck, liver or kidney cancer. CDR3 sequence reads: CASSEALTGYGYTF. The CDR3 nucleotides read TGTGCCAGCAGTGAAGCCTTAACAGGTTATGGCTACACCTTC.